Sequencing of this T cell receptor (beta chain) was carried out in a study of T cell repertoires in cytomegalovirus infection. Whole-study context: CMV epitopes that were recently identified and HLA-C-restricted were used alongside well-studied HLA-B-restricted ones.

The germline gives CDR1 DFQATT, CDR2 SNEGSKA (reference sequence). The CDR3 spans 18 residues. The ends were cut back, 1 base at V and 0 bases at J, with 21 bases in the middle. TCRdb used MiXCR to reprocess the reads, holding one entry per CDR3 protein. This repertoire shows roughly 730,000 distinct CDR3 sequences, around 31% found once; its top ten account for about 20%. The table lists this clonotype with a few counts. What it binds is not known. Study conclusions and caveats: Clonotype analysis showed dominance of the ex vivo response by HLA-C-restricted CMV-specific TCR beta clonotypes.

This rearrangement joins TRBV20-1 to TRBJ1-1; the D gene is possibly TRBD1 (5 bases). The TCR sequence derives from a human donor in good health (CMV status not recorded). Some clones in this sample may be carry-over from other donors' samples. The input for sequencing was cultured PBMCs, taken from culture after CMV antigen stimulation. The CDR3 here is CSARASPQSGAMNTEAFF. The CDR3 DNA is TGCAGTGCTAGAGCCTCACCACAATCCGGGGCAATGAACACTGAAGCTTTCTTT.